The 32 T cell receptor beta chains in this list originate from one sample, sequenced in a study of blood T cell repertoires in COVID-19. Clones were read by immunoSEQ multiplex PCR, and TCRdb kept only the in-frame ones, dropping some. In the table there are some 120,000 clones, around 87% of which are singletons. The source material was peripheral blood. The source of these receptors is a woman in her sixties with acute or convalescent COVID-19.

The chain has TRBV5-4 and TRBJ1-6; D unclear. This CDR3 comprises 17 residues. Germline CDR1 reads SGHNT; CDR2 reads YYREEE (reference sequence). V dropped 4 bases and J dropped 7 bases, with 21 bases sitting between them. The CDR3 is CASSHLEGMNWNSPLHF. The CDR3 DNA is TGTGCCAGCAGCCACCTGGAGGGAATGAACTGGAATTCACCCCTCCACTTT.

The V call is TRBV9, the J call TRBJ2-3, with 10 bases lining up with TRBD2. This CDR3 spans 16 amino acids. After removal of 1 base from V and 0 bases from J, the junction contained 2 bases not matched to a gene. CDR1 and CDR2 (germline): SGDLS, YYNGEE. CDR3 in DNA: TGTGCCAGCAGCGTAAAACTAGCGGGGAGCACAGATACGCAGTATTTT. Translating it yields CASSVKLAGSTDTQYF.

The chain couples TRBV5-1 to TRBJ1-1; TRBD1 matches at 11 bases. Germline lookup yields CDR1 SGHRS and CDR2 YFSETQ. J gave up 5 bases and V 3 bases, and 3 bases lay outside the gene matches. CDR3 size: 14 residues. Written as DNA, the CDR3 is TGCGCCAGCAGCTGGGGGACAGGGGGGACTGAAGCTTTCTTT. This encodes CASSWGTGGTEAFF.

The chain uses TRBV21-1 and TRBJ2-7; TRBD2, the table's D call, lacks a check against the DNA. TRBV21-1 is an annotated pseudogene. The CDR3 length is 18 residues. The CDR3 DNA is TGTGCCAGCAGCAAACAAACGGAGCGGGGCCCGCCTTTCTACGAGCAGTACTTC. The encoded protein is CASSKQTERGPPFYEQYF.

This clone came up once. V and J are TRBV23-1 and TRBJ2-7, with 8 nucleotides matching TRBD1. TRBV23-1 is placed among ORFs of uncertain function. This CDR3 region has 14 residues. The trim removed 3 bases at V and 5 bases at J, leaving 6 bases unmatched. CDR3 in DNA: TGCGCCAGCAGTCACACCACAGGGGGTGACGAGCAGTACGTC. This codes for CASSHTTGGDEQYV.

This clone was detected a few times. The rearrangement links TRBV5-1 to TRBJ2-1, with 11 bases identical to TRBD1. With 0 bases clipped from V and 9 bases from J, the junction kept 5 bases outside the gene matches. The CDR3 runs to 15 residues. Germline-derived CDR1 and CDR2 are SGHRS and YFSETQ. The CDR3 DNA reads as TGCGCCAGCAGCTTGGTGGGGACAGGGGGAACTGAGCAGTTCTTC. This translates into CASSLVGTGGTEQFF.

The CDR3 spells CATSVATAGMGYNEQFF. CDR3 coding DNA: TGTGCCACCAGTGTGGCCACAGCGGGGATGGGTTACAATGAGCAGTTCTTC. The J gene is TRBJ2-1, the V gene TRBV24-1; 7 bases align to TRBD2. Germline V gives CDR1 KGHDR, CDR2 SFDVKD. V gave up 5 bases and J gave up 4 bases; unmatched junction bases: 13. This CDR3 region has 17 residues.

This clone was seen only once. This chain links TRBV9 with TRBJ1-1, with 9 bases aligning to TRBD1. The V gene's germline CDR1 is SGDLS and CDR2 YYNGEE. V lost 4 bases to trimming and J lost 4 bases; unmatched junction nucleotides: 14. This CDR3 contains 17 residues. The CDR3 DNA is TGTGCCAGCAGCCCCCGGGGGACAGGGAGAGAGGGCACTGAAGCTTTCTTT. Translated: CASSPRGTGREGTEAFF.

This clone was observed a single time. The chain carries TRBV27 and TRBJ1-1, with 7 bases matching TRBD1. J gave up 5 bases and V 3 bases, and 9 bases lay outside the gene matches. CDR3 length: 15 amino acids. The germline V gene encodes CDR1 MNHEY and CDR2 SMNVEV (reference sequence). The CDR3 here is CASSFDRVPGTEAFF. CDR3 sequence (DNA): TGTGCCAGCAGTTTCGACAGGGTCCCGGGTACTGAAGCTTTCTTT.

As regards this clone: The sample carries other DNA sequences with the same CDR3. CDR3 DNA: TGCGCCAGCAGCTTGGACAGGGACTATGGCTACACCTTC. Its protein is CASSLDRDYGYTF. The chain recombines TRBV5-1 with TRBJ1-2; perhaps TRBD1 as D (6 bases). This CDR3 region has 13 residues. Germline V gene data show CDR1 as SGHRS and CDR2 as YFSETQ. Trimming shortened V by 0 bases and J by 3 bases, and 6 bases separated the two germline ends.

The V and J genes are TRBV5-1 and TRBJ1-4; maybe TRBD1 (6 bases). Germline loops: CDR1 SGHRS, CDR2 YFSETQ. V gave up 4 bases and J gave up 3 bases, with 13 bases separating them. This CDR3 region has 15 residues. This CDR3 reads CASSLSDRPNEKLFF. CDR3 bases: TGCGCCAGCAGCCTGTCCGACAGGCCTAATGAAAAACTGTTTTTT.

V and J are TRBV5-1 and TRBJ2-1; D gene unclear. The CDR3 length is 14 residues. Germline assignment: CDR1 SGHRS and CDR2 YFSETQ. The V end lost 4 bases, the J end lost 0 bases, and 8 bases lay between the germline ends. The CDR3 is CASSLLFSYNEQFF. In nucleotides, the CDR3 is TGCGCCAGCAGCCTGCTATTCTCCTACAATGAGCAGTTCTTC.

This rearrangement joins TRBV29-1 to TRBJ1-3; D call uncertain. This CDR3 comprises 13 residues. The germline CDR1 and CDR2 sequences are SQVTM and ANQGSEA. V lost 3 bases, J lost 0 bases, and 6 bases lay in between. The DNA for the CDR3 is TGCAGCGTTGATCTGGCCTCTGGAAACACCATATATTTT. It translates to CSVDLASGNTIYF.

This clone has a handful of counts. The rearrangement links TRBV3-1 (or the pseudogene TRBV3-2) to TRBJ1-1; unclear D gene. CDR3 length equals 12 residues. Germline CDR1 is LGHDT and CDR2 is YNNKEL (reference sequence). Trimming took off 1 base at V and 7 bases at J, with 7 bases between the two ends. The CDR3 loop is CASSQVAGEAFF. For the CDR3, the DNA is TGTGCCAGCAGCCAAGTCGCAGGTGAAGCTTTCTTT.

J is TRBJ1-1 and V is TRBV7-9, with 7 nucleotides matching TRBD1. Unmatched junction bases numbered 1, after V lost 2 bases and J lost 1 base. The CDR3 consists of 14 residues. The germline V gene has CDR1 SEHNR and CDR2 FQNEAQ (reference sequence). The DNA for the CDR3 is TGTGCCAGCAGCTTACAGGGGGGGAACACTGAAGCTTTCTTT. Its translation: CASSLQGGNTEAFF.

The chain combines TRBV21-1 with TRBJ1-1. TRBV21-1 is recorded as a pseudogene. The CDR3 extends over 11 amino acids. The CDR3 coding sequence is TGTGCCAGCAAGAGCTTGGCTGAAGCTTTCTTT. Amino acid sequence: CASKSLAEAFF.

V and J are TRBV12-5 and TRBJ2-1; D perhaps matches TRBD2 (5 bases). This CDR3 is 15 amino acids long. The germline CDR1 and CDR2 sequences are LGHNT and FRNRAP. V lost 2 bases and J lost 3, with 11 bases in between. The CDR3, as DNA: TGTGCTAGTGGTTTGCCCCGGACTCTCTACAATGAGCAGTTCTTC. It translates to CASGLPRTLYNEQFF.

Here the CDR3 DNA reads TGCAGCGTTGGGCATCAAGAGACCCAGTACTTC. Translation: CSVGHQETQYF. This chain connects TRBV29-1 to TRBJ2-5; D not certain. Germline values: CDR1 SQVTM, CDR2 ANQGSEA. The CDR3 totals 11 residues. Trimming left V 4 bases short and J 2 bases short, with 5 bases between.

The chain's CDR3 is CTSDRHLGYTF. In DNA, the CDR3 is TGCACCTCGGACAGGCATCTCGGCTACACCTTC. V is TRBV20-1 and J is TRBJ1-2; TRBD1 agrees at 7 bases. Per the germline V gene, CDR1 is DFQATT and CDR2 is SNEGSKA (reference sequence). There are 11 residues in the CDR3.

On this clone: The limits of the CDR3 on the DNA are not certain, so only TCRdb's listed CDR3 is given. This sequence joins TRBV21-1 and TRBJ2-3; no check of the table's D call, TRBD2, against the DNA was made. TRBV21-1 corresponds to a pseudogene. The CDR3 adds up to 15 amino acids, both ends counted. The CDR3 sequence: CASSKVGGGTDTQYF.

The J gene is TRBJ2-2, the V gene TRBV5-1; 7 bases match TRBD1. Germline-derived CDR1 and CDR2 are SGHRS and YFSETQ. The V and J ends lost 2 bases and 1 base, in that order; junction bases with no gene match: 2. CDR3 length: 15 residues. The CDR3 coding sequence is TGCGCCAGCAGCTTAGGGGGCTTGAACACCGGGGAGCTGTTTTTT. It yields the protein CASSLGGLNTGELFF.

V usage is TRBV6-1 and J usage is TRBJ1-6; TRBD1 matches at 9 bases. Germline V gives CDR1 MNHNS, CDR2 SASEGT. CDR3 length equals 16 residues. J was trimmed by 9 bases and V by 1 base; bases with no gene match: 7. The CDR3 sequence is CASSEGQGQGLSPLHF. The CDR3 region has the DNA TGTGCCAGCAGTGAAGGGCAAGGACAGGGGCTTTCACCCCTCCACTTT.

This chain uses TRBV29-1 with TRBJ2-1, with 8 bases lining up with TRBD2. The CDR3 has 15 residues. The V segment lost 7 bases and the J segment 2 bases; nucleotides outside the gene matches: 10. Per germline, CDR1 SQVTM and CDR2 ANQGSEA. CDR3 in amino acids: CSAGVGLGAYNEQFF. The CDR3 coding sequence is TGCAGCGCCGGTGTGGGACTAGGTGCCTACAATGAGCAGTTCTTC.

This sequence joins TRBV7-2 and TRBJ1-3; 7 bases line up with TRBD1. Germline CDR1 SGHTA, CDR2 FQGNSA. The CDR3 consists of 13 residues. V lost 3 bases and J lost 8; bases outside the gene matches: 4. The CDR3 DNA is TGTGCCAGCAGCTTCCGACAGGGTGACACCATATATTTT. Translated, it gives CASSFRQGDTIYF.

The rearrangement joins TRBV19 to TRBJ2-1, with TRBD2 matching 12 bases. Germline CDR1 is LNHDA and CDR2 is SQIVND (reference sequence). The CDR3 runs to 17 residues. The J segment lost 4 bases and the V segment lost 3 bases, leaving 7 bases of the junction unmatched. The CDR3 spells CASSMESSGRDYNEQFF. As DNA, the CDR3 is TGTGCCAGTAGTATGGAATCTAGCGGGAGGGATTACAATGAGCAGTTCTTC.

The chain joins TRBV20-1 to TRBJ2-3; 12 nucleotides agree with TRBD2. CDR1 is DFQATT and CDR2 is SNEGSKA in the germline V gene (reference sequence). The CDR3 is 18 residues long. Unmatched junction bases numbered 14, after V lost 3 bases and J lost 4 bases. CDR3 protein: CSASPRTSGMQGPDTQYF. Here the CDR3 DNA reads TGCAGTGCTAGTCCCAGGACTAGCGGGATGCAGGGGCCAGATACGCAGTATTTT.

The rearrangement links TRBV15 to TRBJ1-5; 7 bases are a match to TRBD1. Germline loops: CDR1 LNHNV, CDR2 YYDKDF (reference sequence). Unmatched junction bases numbered 8, after V lost 5 bases and J lost 7 bases. The CDR3 covers 14 residues. The CDR3 here is CATSSRGPGQPQHF. The CDR3 bases are TGTGCCACCAGCTCGAGGGGGCCGGGCCAGCCCCAGCATTTT.

V is TRBV9 and J is TRBJ2-7; 12 positions agree with TRBD1. Germline values: CDR1 SGDLS, CDR2 YYNGEE. J lost 6 bases, V lost 5 bases, and 6 bases had no gene match. The CDR3 loop spans 14 amino acids. Here the CDR3 DNA reads TGTGCCAGCAGTGCCCGGGACAGGGGGCGCGAGCAGTACTTC. This encodes CASSARDRGREQYF.

This clone showed up just a few times. The rearrangement joins TRBV7-8 to TRBJ1-5; D gene uncertain. The CDR3 is made up of 14 amino acids. Trimming stripped 4 bases from V and 5 bases from J, with 12 bases between. The germline gives CDR1 SGHVS, CDR2 FQNEAQ. The CDR3 DNA sequence: TGTGCCAGCAGCTCGACTTATGGAGATCAGCCCCAGCATTTT. It yields the protein CASSSTYGDQPQHF.

The CDR3 sequence: CASSISGENQPQHF. In DNA, the CDR3 is TGTGCCAGCTCAATTTCAGGGGAGAATCAGCCCCAGCATTTT. V gene TRBV9 combines with J gene TRBJ1-5; a possible D gene is TRBD1 (6 bases). V lost 7 bases and J lost 4, with 15 bases in between. The CDR3 totals 14 residues. The germline CDR1 and CDR2 sequences are SGDLS and YYNGEE.

V is TRBV19 and J is TRBJ2-5; D uncertain. Germline CDR1 reads LNHDA; CDR2 reads SQIVND (reference sequence). V was trimmed by 2 bases and J by 2 bases, leaving 9 bases between them. CDR3 length: 14 residues. The CDR3 here is CASSINALQETQYF. CDR3 DNA: TGTGCCAGTAGTATAAACGCACTTCAAGAGACCCAGTACTTC.

This chain links TRBV27 with TRBJ1-2, with a tentative D call TRBD1 (6 bases). CDR3 length equals 14 residues. The germline V gene has CDR1 MNHEY and CDR2 SMNVEV (reference sequence). V was trimmed by 7 bases and J by 0 bases, leaving 12 bases between them. CDR3 sequence: CASKRGGPNYGYTF. CDR3 sequence (DNA): TGTGCCAGCAAGAGGGGGGGCCCTAACTATGGCTACACCTTC.